This T cell receptor (beta chain) came from a study of T-cell reconstitution after alpha-beta-depleted transplantation in children. General study results and limits: Several hundred expanded graft clones reportedly supplied alpha-beta T cells about two months after transplant.

Unique molecular identifiers were incorporated during preparation of the TCRbeta library. TCRdb called the PCR reads again in MiXCR, with one record for every CDR3 protein. The sample lists approximately 630,000 distinct CDR3 sequences; about an eighth were seen once. About this clonotype itself: Its antigen remains unknown.

Looked up from germline, CDR1 is MDHEN and CDR2 is SYDVKM. With 5 bases removed from V and 5 bases from J, the gap between germline ends came to 15 bases. The CDR3 has 15 residues. The chain recombines TRBV28 with TRBJ2-2; D is possibly TRBD2 (5 bases). The sequence was collected from a girl aged 2-10 years with congenital amegakaryocytic thrombocytopenia, due to receive a stem cell transplant. The sample was PBMCs, taken before TCRalphabeta/CD19-depleted stem cell transplant. The DNA for the CDR3 is TGTGCCAGCAGTAGGGCCGGGGTGAAAACCGGGGAGCTGTTTTTT. Translated, it gives CASSRAGVKTGELFF.